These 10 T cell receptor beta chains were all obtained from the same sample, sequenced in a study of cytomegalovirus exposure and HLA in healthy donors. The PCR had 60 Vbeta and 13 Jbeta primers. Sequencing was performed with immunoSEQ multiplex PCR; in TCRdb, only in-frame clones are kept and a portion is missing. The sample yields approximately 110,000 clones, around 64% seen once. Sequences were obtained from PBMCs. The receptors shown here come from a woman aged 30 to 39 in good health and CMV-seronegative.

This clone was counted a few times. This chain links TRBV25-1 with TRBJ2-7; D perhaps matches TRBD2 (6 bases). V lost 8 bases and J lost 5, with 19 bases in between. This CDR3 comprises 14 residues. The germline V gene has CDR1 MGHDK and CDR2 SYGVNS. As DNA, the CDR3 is TGTGCCAGCGTCGAAACTAGCTGTCCCCACGAGCAGTACTTC. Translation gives CASVETSCPHEQYF.

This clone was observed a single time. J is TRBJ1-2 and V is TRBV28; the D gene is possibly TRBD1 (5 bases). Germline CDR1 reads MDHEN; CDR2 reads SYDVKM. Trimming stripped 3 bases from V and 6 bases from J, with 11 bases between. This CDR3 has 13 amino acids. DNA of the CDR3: TGTGCCAGCAGTTTCGGGGGACGGGATGGCTACACCTTC. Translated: CASSFGGRDGYTF.

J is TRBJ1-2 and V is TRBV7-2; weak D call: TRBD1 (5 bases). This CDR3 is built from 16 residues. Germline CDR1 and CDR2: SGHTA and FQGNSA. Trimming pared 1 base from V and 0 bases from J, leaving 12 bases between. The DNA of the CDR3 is TGTGCCAGCAGCTTAGTCATAGTAGGGGCTAACTATGGCTACACCTTC. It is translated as CASSLVIVGANYGYTF.

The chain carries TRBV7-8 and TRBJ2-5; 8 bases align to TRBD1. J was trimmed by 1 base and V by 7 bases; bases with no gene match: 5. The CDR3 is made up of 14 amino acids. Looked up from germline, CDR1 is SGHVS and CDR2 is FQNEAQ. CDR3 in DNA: TGTGCCAGCACCCGAACAGGGGGCCAAGAGACCCAGTACTTC. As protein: CASTRTGGQETQYF.

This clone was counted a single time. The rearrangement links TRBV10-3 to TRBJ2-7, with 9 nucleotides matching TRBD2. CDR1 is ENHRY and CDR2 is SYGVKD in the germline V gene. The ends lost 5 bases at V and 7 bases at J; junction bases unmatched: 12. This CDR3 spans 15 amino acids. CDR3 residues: CAISSSSGTFSEQYF. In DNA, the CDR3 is TGTGCCATCAGTTCGTCTAGCGGGACTTTTTCGGAGCAGTACTTC.

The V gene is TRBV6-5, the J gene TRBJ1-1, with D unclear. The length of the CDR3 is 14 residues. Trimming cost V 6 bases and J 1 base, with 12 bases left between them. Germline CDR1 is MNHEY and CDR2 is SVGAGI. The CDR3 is CASSPYQENTEAFF. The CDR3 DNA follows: TGTGCCAGCAGCCCATACCAGGAGAACACTGAAGCTTTCTTT.

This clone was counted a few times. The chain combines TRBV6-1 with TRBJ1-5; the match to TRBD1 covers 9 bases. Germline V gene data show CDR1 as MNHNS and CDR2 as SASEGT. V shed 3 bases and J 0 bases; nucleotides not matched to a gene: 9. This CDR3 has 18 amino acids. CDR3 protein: CASSDWGQGVGSNQPQHF. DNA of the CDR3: TGTGCCAGCAGTGATTGGGGACAGGGTGTTGGTAGCAATCAGCCCCAGCATTTT.

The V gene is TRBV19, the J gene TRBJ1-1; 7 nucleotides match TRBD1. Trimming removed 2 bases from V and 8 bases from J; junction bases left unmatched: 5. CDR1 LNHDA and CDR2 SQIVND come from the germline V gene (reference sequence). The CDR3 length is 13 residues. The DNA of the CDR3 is TGTGCCAGTAGTATATATTCGGGACAGGAAGCTTTCTTT. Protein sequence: CASSIYSGQEAFF.

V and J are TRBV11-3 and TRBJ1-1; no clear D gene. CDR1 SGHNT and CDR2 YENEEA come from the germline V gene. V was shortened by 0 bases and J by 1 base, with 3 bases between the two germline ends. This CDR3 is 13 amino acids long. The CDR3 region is CASSLDQNTEAFF. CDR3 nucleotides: TGTGCCAGCAGCTTAGATCAGAACACTGAAGCTTTCTTT.

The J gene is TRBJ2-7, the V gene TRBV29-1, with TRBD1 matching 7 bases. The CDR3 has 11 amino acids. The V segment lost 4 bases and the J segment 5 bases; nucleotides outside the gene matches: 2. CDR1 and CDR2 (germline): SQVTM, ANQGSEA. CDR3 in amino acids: CSVGTGDEQYF. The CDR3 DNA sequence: TGCAGCGTTGGGACAGGAGACGAGCAGTACTTC.